This TCR beta chain was retrieved from a study of blood T cells in healthy people across ages. With respect to this clonotype: Its antigen is undetermined.

The germline CDR1 and CDR2 sequences are SGHRS and YFSETQ. The CDR3 has 16 amino acids. Per sample, extraction of total RNA gave at least 5.5 micrograms in every case. Study-wide results and limits: While age rose, TCR beta diversity per million T cells dropped in a roughly linear way.

Then a second PCR, running roughly 7 to 11 cycles, was carried out with a sample-barcoded 5' primer and a J-beta primer mix. TCRdb recomputed calls from the 5' RACE reads with MiXCR, one row per CDR3 protein. The repertoire holds about 780,000 distinct CDR3 sequences, with around 62% as singletons. The sequence was collected from a young man in good health. The chain combines TRBV5-1 with TRBJ2-7; the match to TRBD2 covers 10 bases. The assigned J gene may be wrong: the sequence end matches TRBJ2-5 better. The sequenced sample was blood. The CDR3: CASSAQRGGFGETQYF. CDR3 DNA: TGCGCCAGCAGCGCTCAGCGGGGGGGCTTTGGTGAGACCCAGTACTTC.